The rows below give T cell receptor beta chains drawn from one sample of a study of blood T cells in healthy people across ages. TCRdb itself ran the 5' RACE reads through MiXCR, one entry per CDR3 protein. The sample lists under 1,000,000 distinct CDR3 sequences; 46% were seen once. Sample: blood. The receptor source for this set is a man older than 75 in good health. CDR3s include the opening cysteine and the closing phenylalanine or tryptophan. D genes are given only for firm matches. Not every row has a clone size; where given, it reads once, few, many or a size class.

>.|.|TRBV20-1|TRBJ1-2
TGCAGCGCTACTACAGCGACTACACGTTATGGCTACACCTTC
CSATTATTRYGYTF
>TRBD1|once|TRBV5-8|TRBJ2-3
TGTGCCAGCAGCCTAGGACAGGGTACCACAGATACGCAGTATTTT
CASSLGQGTTDTQYF
>.|.|TRBV7-8|TRBJ2-1
TGTGCCAGCAGCTCTCCCCGGACTCCCAATGAGCAGTTCTTC
CASSSPRTPNEQFF
>.|.|TRBV20-1|TRBJ2-5
TGCAGTGCTGCCGCCGGAGACGGAGAGACCCAGTACTTC
CSAAAGDGETQYF
>.|.|TRBV3-1|TRBJ1-1
TGTGCCAGCGGTCTGACCACTTCTACTGAAGCTTTCTTT
CASGLTTSTEAFF
>.|.|TRBV20-1|TRBJ2-7
TGCAGTGCTAGAGAAAGGGGAATGAGGGATGAGCAGTACTTC
CSARERGMRDEQYF
>.|.|TRBV25-1|TRBJ2-5
TGTGCCAGCAGTGATGGCTCACGGGGGGAGACCCAGTACTTC
CASSDGSRGETQYF
>.|few|TRBV2|TRBJ1-1
TGTGCCAGCTCACAGGGAAGCACTGAAGCTTTCTTT
CASSQGSTEAFF
>TRBD1|.|TRBV20-1|TRBJ2-7
TGCAGTGCCTTGGACAGGGGTTTATACGAGCAGTACTTC
CSALDRGLYEQYF
>.|.|TRBV7-2|TRBJ2-1
TGTGCCAGCAGACTCGCGATGGGTGAGCAGTTCTTC
CASRLAMGEQFF